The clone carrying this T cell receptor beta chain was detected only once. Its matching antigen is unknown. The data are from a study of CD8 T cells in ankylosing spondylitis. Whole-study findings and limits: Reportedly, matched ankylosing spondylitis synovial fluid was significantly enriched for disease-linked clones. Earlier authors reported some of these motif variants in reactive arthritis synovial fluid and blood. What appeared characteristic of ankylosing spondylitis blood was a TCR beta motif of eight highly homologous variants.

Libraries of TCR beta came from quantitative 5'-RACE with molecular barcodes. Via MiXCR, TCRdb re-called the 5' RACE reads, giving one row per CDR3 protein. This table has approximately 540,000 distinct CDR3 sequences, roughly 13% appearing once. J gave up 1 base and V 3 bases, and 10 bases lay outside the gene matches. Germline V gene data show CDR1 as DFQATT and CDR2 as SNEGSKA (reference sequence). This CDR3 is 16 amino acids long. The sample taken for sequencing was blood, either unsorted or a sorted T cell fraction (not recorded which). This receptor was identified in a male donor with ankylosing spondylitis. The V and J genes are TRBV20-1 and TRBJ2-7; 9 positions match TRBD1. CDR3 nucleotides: TGCAGTGCTAGTCCGCTCCCGGACAGGGGATCCTACGAGCAGTACTTC. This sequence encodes CSASPLPDRGSYEQYF.